Given below is one TCR beta chain in context. The data are from a study of blood T cells in healthy people across ages. Trimming shortened V by 4 bases and J by 4 bases, and 4 bases separated the two germline ends. This CDR3 contains 10 residues. CDR1 is SQVTM and CDR2 is ANQGSEA in the germline V gene. Then a second PCR, running about 7 to 11 cycles, was carried out with a sample-barcoded 5' primer and a J-beta primer mix. TCRdb reprocessed the 5' RACE reads via MiXCR and lists one record per CDR3 protein. The table lists about 800,000 distinct CDR3 sequences, around 25% of them singletons. The sample also formed part of further work on T cells of mothers and their children.

What was sequenced was blood. The clonotype comes from a boy aged 10-17 years in good health. The chain joins TRBV29-1 to TRBJ1-1; D is ambiguous. The CDR3 nucleotides read TGCAGCGTTGGGGTCACTGAAGCTTTCTTT. As protein: CSVGVTEAFF.